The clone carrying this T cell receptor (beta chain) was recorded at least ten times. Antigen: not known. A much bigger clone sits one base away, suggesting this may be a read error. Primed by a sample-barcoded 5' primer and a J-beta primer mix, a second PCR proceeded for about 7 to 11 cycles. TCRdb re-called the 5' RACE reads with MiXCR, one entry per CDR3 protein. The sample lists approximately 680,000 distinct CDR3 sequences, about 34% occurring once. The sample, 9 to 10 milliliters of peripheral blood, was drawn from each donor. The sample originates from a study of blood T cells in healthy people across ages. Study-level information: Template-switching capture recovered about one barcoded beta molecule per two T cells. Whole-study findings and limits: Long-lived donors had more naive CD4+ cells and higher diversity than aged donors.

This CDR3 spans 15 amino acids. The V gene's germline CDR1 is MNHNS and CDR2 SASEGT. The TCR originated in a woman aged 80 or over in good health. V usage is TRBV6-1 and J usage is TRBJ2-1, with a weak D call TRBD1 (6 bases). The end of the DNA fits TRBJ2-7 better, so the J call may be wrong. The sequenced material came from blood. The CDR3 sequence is CASRVGAGAYNEQYF. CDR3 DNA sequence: TGTGCCAGCAGAGTCGGGGCAGGGGCCTACAATGAGCAGTACTTC.